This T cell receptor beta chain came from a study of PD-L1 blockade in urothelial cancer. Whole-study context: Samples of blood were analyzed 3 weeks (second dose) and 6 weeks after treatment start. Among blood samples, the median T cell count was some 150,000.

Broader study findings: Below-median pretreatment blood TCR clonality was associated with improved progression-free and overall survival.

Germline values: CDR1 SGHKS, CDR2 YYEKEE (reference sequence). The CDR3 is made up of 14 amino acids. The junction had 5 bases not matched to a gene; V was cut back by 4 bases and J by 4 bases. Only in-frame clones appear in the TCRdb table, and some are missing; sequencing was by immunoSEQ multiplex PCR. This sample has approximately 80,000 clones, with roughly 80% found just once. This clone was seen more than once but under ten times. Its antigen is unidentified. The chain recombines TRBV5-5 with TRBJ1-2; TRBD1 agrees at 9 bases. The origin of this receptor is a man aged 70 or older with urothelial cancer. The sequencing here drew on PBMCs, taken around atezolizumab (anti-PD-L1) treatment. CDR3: CASSRQGGFYGYTF. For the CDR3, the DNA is TGTGCCAGCAGCCGACAGGGGGGGTTCTATGGCTACACCTTC.